The sequence of this T cell receptor beta chain was determined in a study of T cell changes during pregnancy in multiple sclerosis. Clones were read by immunoSEQ multiplex PCR, and TCRdb kept only the in-frame ones, dropping some. Found here are roughly 70,000 clones, just over 90% of them singletons; the top ten hold roughly 1.1%. The TCR was taken from a female donor with multiple sclerosis, enrolled in a pregnancy study. This sample comprised peripheral blood, obtained in the third trimester of pregnancy.

CDR3 coding DNA: TGTGCCAGTTATCCAACGACTAGCGGGAATCCTGCTCGGGCCTACAATGAGCAGTTCTTC. Protein: CASYPTTSGNPARAYNEQFF. The chain combines TRBV19 with TRBJ2-1; 11 nucleotides line up with TRBD2. The CDR3 totals 20 residues. The germline V gene has CDR1 LNHDA and CDR2 SQIVND (reference sequence). J lost 2 bases, V lost 8 bases, and 20 bases had no gene match.